This TCR beta chain was recorded in a study of cytomegalovirus exposure and HLA in healthy donors. Profiled with immunoSEQ multiplex PCR; TCRdb holds only in-frame clones, not every one. Of about 110,000 clones in the sample, about 88% were seen once. The V gene's germline CDR1 is SGHRS and CDR2 YFSETQ. The CDR3 has 16 residues. Unmatched junction bases numbered 14, after V lost 4 bases and J lost 6 bases. The sequence came from a woman aged 18-29 years in good health and CMV-seropositive. Sequencing was done on a sample of PBMCs. V usage is TRBV5-1 and J usage is TRBJ2-3, with TRBD1 matching 7 bases. The CDR3 loop reads CASSLLTGAASDTQYF. The CDR3 DNA sequence: TGCGCCAGCAGCCTACTAACAGGGGCCGCTTCGGATACGCAGTATTTT.